This T cell receptor (beta chain) was recovered during a study of blood T cell repertoires in COVID-19. Overall study context: COVID-19 samples collected from the United States, Italy and Spain covered acute and convalescent phases. The analysed material was cDNA or gDNA that came from T cells, B-cell-depleted T cells, or PBMCs.

This CDR3 spans 19 amino acids. The V gene end was trimmed by 1 base and the J gene end by 4 bases; junction bases not matched to a gene: 17. Germline loops: CDR1 SGDLS, CDR2 YYNGEE. Authors' methods: Counts of nucleated cells, estimated from reference gene primer amplification, were obtained. Assay: immunoSEQ multiplex PCR; the TCRdb copy retains only in-frame clones and omits some. Clone size and the V and J calls come from that table; the DNA yielded D and trimming. Among more than 150,000 clones listed, around 85% were seen once. The genes are TRBV9 and TRBJ2-1; 7 bases agree with TRBD2. This TCR was recovered from a man aged 55 to 70 with acute or convalescent COVID-19. The sample comprised peripheral blood. In DNA form, the CDR3 reads TGTGCCAGCAGCGTAACTCGAACTCCTCTAGCGGACACTTACAATGAGCAGTTCTTC. Translated, it gives CASSVTRTPLADTYNEQFF.